Included here is one T cell receptor (beta chain) sequence, with context. This clonotype was recorded many times. There is no known antigen for this receptor. The record has no base qualities; no much larger clone is one base away. Sequencer: Illumina HiSeq 2500. Quantitative 5'-RACE with molecular barcodes was the method used to prepare the TCR beta libraries. The paper's data handling went like this. A new computational method based on a probabilistic model of VDJ rearrangement was used to identify disease-linked TCR variants. TCRdb cleaned the public reads at Q25 with fastp, built clones with MiXCR and kept in-frame beta chains. Each record represents a unique CDR3 protein, reported with the most common genes and DNA among its rows. It is TCRdb's table, rather than the study itself, that gives the V and J calls and clone size. This sample lists more than 400,000 distinct CDR3 sequences; approximately 5.3% were detected once. Of the sample, under 4.5% falls within the top ten clones.

CDR1 and CDR2 are drawn from the germline V gene: SGHTA, FQGNSA. From its cysteine to its phenylalanine, the CDR3 spans 15 amino acids. The DNA shown is the 45-base CDR3, in frame from base 1. Trimming at the junction amounts to 5 bases on V and 2 bases on J, and the germline ends lie 12 bases apart. This sample was taken from a study of CD8 T cells in ankylosing spondylitis (dated by TCRdb to 2016 to 2017). Some background on the complete study: The study set out to find disease-linked TCR variants by profiling T cell receptor beta repertoires in ankylosing spondylitis patients and healthy donors. The whole study cohort included under 140 healthy donors and 20 to 25 ankylosing spondylitis patients. Peripheral blood was sampled, and synovial fluid was also collected from ankylosing spondylitis patients. The investigation overall reported the following: Some of the motif variants had been reported before in the synovial fluid and blood of reactive arthritis patients, a finding that suggests common disease-initiation mechanisms. The disease-linked clones had a CD8+ phenotype and were found at relatively low frequencies in peripheral blood. A TCR beta motif of about eight highly homologous amino acid variants appeared characteristic of blood from ankylosing spondylitis patients. Significant enrichment of the disease-linked clones was reported in matched synovial fluid samples from ankylosing spondylitis patients.

The material sequenced was blood, either unsorted or a sorted T cell fraction (not recorded which). Recombination linked TRBV7-2 to TRBJ2-2; the D gene is possibly TRBD1, with 6 bases matching. The clonotype originates from a male donor with ankylosing spondylitis. The CDR3 in this case is CASSPDSINTGELFF. Read as DNA, the sequence is TGTGCCAGCAGCCCGGACAGCATTAACACCGGGGAGCTGTTTTTT.